This T cell receptor (beta chain) was profiled in a study of T cell responses to AZD1222 COVID-19 vaccine. The method was immunoSEQ multiplex PCR; TCRdb's version includes in-frame clones alone and lacks a portion of them. The table records some 150,000 clones, just over 90% of them present only once. With 3 bases clipped from V and 6 bases from J, the junction kept 6 bases outside the gene matches. This CDR3 has 15 amino acids. CDR1 is SGHRS, CDR2 YFSETQ, per germline. Points from the study as a whole: With two AZD1222 doses given, Spike-specific TCR breadth and depth both rose. The donors showed a predominance of white British ancestry and of females, with possible underestimation of clonal diversity. Dominant CD4 TCR responses targeted spike regions 160-218 and 743-854.

About this clone: Antigen: not known.

The chain is built from TRBV5-1 and TRBJ1-3, with 10 bases lining up with TRBD1. The sample here was peripheral blood, taken on day 0 of AZD1222 vaccination. This TCR was recovered from an adult in good health. As DNA, the CDR3 is TGCGCCAGCAGCTGGGCAGGACAGGGGGAAAACACCATATATTTT. It is translated as CASSWAGQGENTIYF.